Shown below are 3 T cell receptor beta chains from a single sample sequenced in a study of shared clonotypes between healthy human individuals (dated by TCRdb to about 2020). The library came from the immunoSEQ multiplex PCR assay. Sourced from immuneACCESS, this table was stored by TCRdb with only in-frame sequences that have V and J called. A share of the clones is absent; for the studies checked, an unresolved V gene accounts for under half, and the remainder has no known explanation. Counted in this sample were roughly 1,000,000 clones; around 82% of them appeared once. In total, the top ten clones hold 0.5% to 0.6% of the sample. The sequenced sample was memory CD4+ T cells from PBMCs. This sample's cell subset or site label indicates: CD45RA-negative fraction. The receptors come from a man aged 18 to 29 in good health. Some clones in this sample may be carry-over from other donors' samples.

This clone was counted many times. The J gene is TRBJ2-1, the V gene TRBV4-3, with 7 bases lining up with TRBD2. J was trimmed by 7 bases and V by 4 bases; bases with no gene match: 10. The germline CDR1 and CDR2 sequences are LGHNA and YSLEER. This CDR3 is 15 amino acids long. CDR3 in amino acids: CASSRQVQGGNEQFF. The DNA for the CDR3 is TGCGCCAGCAGCCGGCAGGTGCAGGGAGGGAATGAGCAGTTCTTC.

This clone was seen once. Other DNA sequences of this sample code for an identical CDR3. The gene calls are TRBV6-5 and TRBJ1-2; D remains ambiguous. The germline V gene has CDR1 MNHEY and CDR2 SVGAGI. Trimming stripped 0 bases from V and 6 bases from J, with 8 bases between. CDR3 length equals 13 residues. CDR3 region: CASSYSGRDGYTF. In nucleotides, the CDR3 is TGTGCCAGCAGTTACTCCGGGAGAGATGGCTACACCTTC.

The rearrangement joins TRBV5-1 to TRBJ2-3; D unclear. The CDR3 has 16 residues. The germline gives CDR1 SGHRS, CDR2 YFSETQ. V lost 1 base to trimming and J lost 1 base, with 13 bases between them. CDR3 region: CASSLTLGSGTDTQYF. For the CDR3, the DNA is TGCGCCAGCAGCTTGACGCTAGGAAGCGGCACAGATACGCAGTATTTT.